The rows below give T cell receptor beta chains drawn from one sample of a study of blood T cell repertoires in COVID-19. Libraries were prepared by immunoSEQ multiplex PCR; TCRdb keeps only in-frame clonotypes and omits some of them. The sample has 150,000 to 200,000 clones; 75% to 90% are singletons. Sequences were obtained from PBMCs or T cells enriched from blood (not recorded which). Receptors originate from a young woman who had recovered from COVID-19. The CDR3 runs from the conserved cysteine through the conserved F or W. Each record gives: CDR3 DNA, CDR3 protein, J gene, D gene, clone size, V gene. The D gene is left open where the match is weak. Only part of the rows carry a size: once, few, many, or a class if the clone is expanded.

DNA: TGTGCCAGCAGCTTTGGGGGGAGCTCCTACAATGAGCAGTTCTTC; CDR3: CASSFGGSSYNEQFF; J: TRBJ2-1; D: -; size: once; V: TRBV11-3
DNA: TGTGCCAGCAGTGGCGAGTACGAGCAGTACTTC; CDR3: CASSGEYEQYF; J: TRBJ2-7; D: -; size: -; V: TRBV2
DNA: TGTGCCAGCTCGGTCGGGAGCACAGATACGCAGTATTTT; CDR3: CASSVGSTDTQYF; J: TRBJ2-3; D: -; size: -; V: TRBV18
DNA: TGTGCTAGCAGCCCCCAGTTAGCGGGCGCGAATGAGCAGTTCTTC; CDR3: CASSPQLAGANEQFF; J: TRBJ2-1; D: TRBD2; size: -; V: TRBV7-7
DNA: TGTGCCAGCAGGTACGTGCGTTCCCGGGGCACTGAAGCTTTCTTT; CDR3: CASRYVRSRGTEAFF; J: TRBJ1-1; D: -; size: -; V: TRBV28
DNA: TGTGCCAGCAGCTTAGGCGGGAAAAACATTCAGTACTTC; CDR3: CASSLGGKNIQYF; J: TRBJ2-4; D: -; size: -; V: TRBV7-9
DNA: TGTGCCAGCAGTTCGGGGACAGGGGTCTACGAGCAGTACTTC; CDR3: CASSSGTGVYEQYF; J: TRBJ2-7; D: TRBD1; size: -; V: TRBV6-5
DNA: TGTGCCAGCGGCCTCGGCGGTTCCCATCAAGAGACCCAGTACTTC; CDR3: CASGLGGSHQETQYF; J: TRBJ2-5; D: -; size: -; V: TRBV28
DNA: TGTGCCACCAATAGCGGGAGCTACGAGCAGTACTTC; CDR3: CATNSGSYEQYF; J: TRBJ2-7; D: TRBD2; size: -; V: TRBV18
DNA: TGTGCCAGCAGAATCGACAGGGTAGAGACCCAGTACTTC; CDR3: CASRIDRVETQYF; J: TRBJ2-5; D: TRBD1; size: -; V: TRBV3-1/TRBV3-2
DNA: TGTGCCAGTACCGAATCCGGGACAGGGGGCCGGGAGACCCAGTACTTC; CDR3: CASTESGTGGRETQYF; J: TRBJ2-5; D: TRBD1; size: -; V: TRBV19
DNA: TGTGCCAGCAGCTTAAAAGCCACCGGGGAGCTGTTTTTT; CDR3: CASSLKATGELFF; J: TRBJ2-2; D: -; size: few; V: TRBV7-8
DNA: TGTGCCAGCAGCTCCGGACAGGGAGAGACCCAGTACTTC; CDR3: CASSSGQGETQYF; J: TRBJ2-5; D: TRBD1; size: -; V: TRBV7-2
DNA: TGTGCCAGCAGCGTAGGGGCCGGGAACACTGAAGCTTTCTTT; CDR3: CASSVGAGNTEAFF; J: TRBJ1-1; D: -; size: -; V: TRBV9
DNA: TGTGCCAGCAGCTTCCGGTCCGAGCAGTACTTC; CDR3: CASSFRSEQYF; J: TRBJ2-7; D: -; size: -; V: TRBV14
DNA: TGTGCCAGCAGCTTGAGGGCTAGCGGGAGGCTGAACGAGCAGTACTTC; CDR3: CASSLRASGRLNEQYF; J: TRBJ2-7; D: TRBD2; size: -; V: TRBV5-4
DNA: TGCAGCGTGATACGACAGGGATCCTACGAGCAGTACTTC; CDR3: CSVIRQGSYEQYF; J: TRBJ2-7; D: TRBD1; size: -; V: TRBV29-1
DNA: TGTGCCAGCAGTGAACTAGCGGCCTACGAGCAGTACTTC; CDR3: CASSELAAYEQYF; J: TRBJ2-7; D: TRBD2; size: -; V: TRBV6-1
DNA: TGTGCCAGCAGTGTACAGGGGGGCGCCGGGGAGACCCAGTACTTC; CDR3: CASSVQGGAGETQYF; J: TRBJ2-5; D: TRBD1; size: -; V: TRBV25-1
DNA: TGTGCCAGCAGTAGGGACCGGGACAGGGTCAACGCTTTCTTT; CDR3: CASSRDRDRVNAFF; J: TRBJ1-1; D: TRBD1; size: -; V: TRBV6-5
DNA: TGTGCCAGCAGCAACCGACAGACCTACGAGCAGTACTTC; CDR3: CASSNRQTYEQYF; J: TRBJ2-7; D: -; size: -; V: TRBV7-9
DNA: TGTGCCAGCAGCCAAGACCTCTTCGGTGGAGCTGTTGATTCACCCCTCCACTTT; CDR3: CASSQDLFGGAVDSPLHF; J: TRBJ1-6; D: -; size: once; V: TRBV3-1/TRBV3-2
DNA: TGTGCCAGCGGGGAAGGGTTTACCGGGACTAGCGGGGATACGCAGTATTTT; CDR3: CASGEGFTGTSGDTQYF; J: TRBJ2-3; D: TRBD2; size: -; V: TRBV27
DNA: TGTGCCAGCAGAGACAGGGTGGAACAGCCCCAGCATTTT; CDR3: CASRDRVEQPQHF; J: TRBJ1-5; D: TRBD1; size: -; V: TRBV6-5
DNA: TGCGCCAGCAGCTTGGTCCCAGCGGGAGCGGGCACCGGGGAGCTGTTTTTT; CDR3: CASSLVPAGAGTGELFF; J: TRBJ2-2; D: TRBD2; size: -; V: TRBV5-1
DNA: TGTGCCAGCAGCCAAGATGCGGGCGAGGGCCTGGAGAACGTTAATGAGCAGTTCTTC; CDR3: CASSQDAGEGLENVNEQFF; J: TRBJ2-1; D: -; size: -; V: TRBV4-2
DNA: TGTGCCAGCAGCAGAGGGGACAGGGCGAATTCACCCCTCCACTTT; CDR3: CASSRGDRANSPLHF; J: TRBJ1-6; D: TRBD1; size: -; V: TRBV9
DNA: TGCAGCGTTGAACTAGCCCCCTACGAGCAGTACTTC; CDR3: CSVELAPYEQYF; J: TRBJ2-7; D: -; size: few; V: TRBV29-1
DNA: TGTGCCAGCAGTTTGCCTTACTGGGGACAGATATACAATGAGCAGTTCTTC; CDR3: CASSLPYWGQIYNEQFF; J: TRBJ2-1; D: TRBD1; size: once; V: TRBV27
DNA: TGTGCCACCACGGGACAGGGGAGGGCAACTAATGAAAAACTGTTTTTT; CDR3: CATTGQGRATNEKLFF; J: TRBJ1-4; D: TRBD1; size: -; V: TRBV10-3
DNA: TGTGCCACCATGGAACTAGCGGGAGATGTATCCGGGGAGCTGTTTTTT; CDR3: CATMELAGDVSGELFF; J: TRBJ2-2; D: TRBD2; size: -; V: TRBV15
DNA: TGTGCCAGCAGCCGCGGGACTGGGGGTGTTGGGACGCAGTATTTT; CDR3: CASSRGTGGVGTQYF; J: TRBJ2-3; D: -; size: -; V: TRBV28
DNA: TGTGCCTCGTCGGACAGCCTAAATGAAAAACTGTTTTTT; CDR3: CASSDSLNEKLFF; J: TRBJ1-4; D: -; size: -; V: TRBV25-1
DNA: TGTGCCAGCAGTTCCTCCGGGACAGGGGGATACGAGCAGTACTTC; CDR3: CASSSSGTGGYEQYF; J: TRBJ2-7; D: TRBD1; size: -; V: TRBV28
DNA: TGTGCCAGCTCACCCCGACAGGGGGTATCCTACGAGCAGTACTTC; CDR3: CASSPRQGVSYEQYF; J: TRBJ2-7; D: TRBD1; size: -; V: TRBV18
DNA: TGTGCCAGCAGTCGCGGGACTAGCGGGAGAAATGAGCAGTTCTTC; CDR3: CASSRGTSGRNEQFF; J: TRBJ2-1; D: TRBD2; size: few; V: TRBV27
DNA: TGTGCCAGCAGTTTGCCCCCGGGTGGCTACACCTTC; CDR3: CASSLPPGGYTF; J: TRBJ1-2; D: -; size: -; V: TRBV28
DNA: TGCGCCAGCAGCCAAGCGACTTCTCAAGAGACCCAGTACTTC; CDR3: CASSQATSQETQYF; J: TRBJ2-5; D: -; size: -; V: TRBV5-1
DNA: TGTGCCAGCAGTTTGGCGGGACAGGGCTACAATGAGCAGTTCTTC; CDR3: CASSLAGQGYNEQFF; J: TRBJ2-1; D: TRBD1; size: -; V: TRBV28
DNA: TGCGCCAGCAGCCAAGAATCACAGAGAAACACTGAAGCTTTCTTT; CDR3: CASSQESQRNTEAFF; J: TRBJ1-1; D: -; size: -; V: TRBV4-3
DNA: TGTGCCAGCCGCATCAGAGGGTCCCTATCCTACGAGCAGTACTTC; CDR3: CASRIRGSLSYEQYF; J: TRBJ2-7; D: -; size: once; V: TRBV21-1
DNA: TGCGCCAGCAGTCAACCTACAGGGGGGAACTACGAGCAGTACTTC; CDR3: CASSQPTGGNYEQYF; J: TRBJ2-7; D: TRBD1; size: -; V: TRBV23-1
DNA: TGTGCCAGCAGCTTCCAACATGCGGGCACCCAAGAGACCCAGTACTTC; CDR3: CASSFQHAGTQETQYF; J: TRBJ2-5; D: -; size: -; V: TRBV7-8
DNA: TGCGCCAGCAGCTTGGCCTGGACAGGCTCAACGGTGAGCACTGAAGCTTTCTTT; CDR3: CASSLAWTGSTVSTEAFF; J: TRBJ1-1; D: TRBD1; size: -; V: TRBV5-1
DNA: TGCGCCAGCAGCCCCAGAGGACAGGGGGCCCTCTACGAGCAGTACTTC; CDR3: CASSPRGQGALYEQYF; J: TRBJ2-7; D: TRBD1; size: -; V: TRBV4-3
DNA: TGTGCCACCAGCACCACACAGGGGGAAAGGCCCTACGAGCAGTACTTC; CDR3: CATSTTQGERPYEQYF; J: TRBJ2-7; D: TRBD1; size: -; V: TRBV15
DNA: TGTGCCAGCAGTTACGGGCTAACAGCGAACACCGGGGAGCTGTTTTTT; CDR3: CASSYGLTANTGELFF; J: TRBJ2-2; D: -; size: few; V: TRBV6-6
DNA: TGTGCCAGCAGTGAGACTAGCGGCAGTGCAGATACGCAGTATTTT; CDR3: CASSETSGSADTQYF; J: TRBJ2-3; D: TRBD2; size: -; V: TRBV6-4